One sample yielded the 18 T cell receptor beta chains listed below, sequenced in a study of CXCR3-negative and CXCR3-positive naive CD8 T cells. UMI-labeled TRB cDNA libraries were prepared by 5' RACE. Reanalyzing the 5' RACE reads, TCRdb keeps one entry per CDR3 protein, without DNA. The sample totals 100,000 to 150,000 distinct CDR3 sequences. Source material: naive CXCR3- CD8+ T cells from blood. Specified subset: CD45RO-CCR7+CD27+CD95- naive CD8+ T cells lacking CXCR3 (TNR3-). The source is a human donor in good health. Some clones in this sample may be carry-over from other donors' samples.

This chain connects TRBV12-3 or TRBV12-4 to TRBJ2-1; TCRdb's assignment of TRBD2 cannot be checked, as there is no DNA. The CDR3 has 16 residues. CDR3 sequence: CASSPPLAGVYNEQFF.

V and J are TRBV11-1 and TRBJ1-3; lacking DNA, the TRBD1 call made by TCRdb goes unchecked. CDR1 is SGHAT, CDR2 FQDESV, per germline (reference sequence). The CDR3 contains 16 residues. The CDR3 protein is CASSSLRTVSGNTIYF.

This chain uses TRBV12-3 or TRBV12-4 with TRBJ2-5; TCRdb indicates TRBD1, and absent DNA this call remains unverified. The CDR3 is 11 amino acids. CDR3 region: CASSWGETQYF.

The chain links TRBV29-1 to TRBJ2-7; the TRBD2 assignment by TCRdb is unverifiable without DNA. This CDR3 has 13 residues. The germline CDR1 and CDR2 sequences are SQVTM and ANQGSEA. CDR3 loop: CSVAGTANYEQYF.

The chain links TRBV14 to TRBJ2-7. The V gene's germline CDR1 is SGHDN and CDR2 FVKESK. The CDR3 sequence is 13 residues long. CDR3 region: CASSQGSPYEQYF.

J is TRBJ2-7 and V is TRBV7-9; TCRdb returns TRBD1, unconfirmable since there is no DNA. Looked up from germline, CDR1 is SEHNR and CDR2 is FQNEAQ (reference sequence). The CDR3 runs 13 residues. CDR3 region: CASSFFSRDEQYF.

V usage is TRBV7-9 and J usage is TRBJ2-7; TCRdb designates TRBD1, a call that cannot be tested without DNA. The CDR3 loop spans 16 amino acids. The germline CDR1 and CDR2 sequences are SEHNR and FQNEAQ (reference sequence). The CDR3 region is CASSLGPGHLSYEQYF.

This CDR3 is CSVPGQGAGELFF. The chain uses TRBV29-1 and TRBJ2-2; TCRdb selects TRBD1, and the lack of DNA leaves this call unchecked. The germline V gene encodes CDR1 SQVTM and CDR2 ANQGSEA. The CDR3 totals 13 residues.

The chain has TRBV5-4 and TRBJ2-3; TCRdb designates TRBD2, a call that cannot be tested without DNA. The length of the CDR3 is 15 residues. The V gene's germline CDR1 is SGHNT and CDR2 YYREEE (reference sequence). This CDR3 is CASSPPAGGTDTQYF.

V usage is TRBV24-1 and J usage is TRBJ2-1; TCRdb names TRBD1, which stays unverified in the absence of DNA. The CDR3 consists of 14 residues. The V gene's germline CDR1 is KGHDR and CDR2 SFDVKD. CDR3 sequence: CATSDPTGVGEQFF.

The chain's CDR3 is CASSLRDRGFDGYTF. The chain recombines TRBV27 with TRBJ1-2; TCRdb designates TRBD1, a call that cannot be tested without DNA. CDR1 and CDR2 (germline): MNHEY, SMNVEV (reference sequence). CDR3 length: 15 amino acids.

The chain recombines TRBV28 with TRBJ2-7; TCRdb's assignment of TRBD1 cannot be checked, as there is no DNA. Germline values: CDR1 MDHEN, CDR2 SYDVKM. There are 14 residues in the CDR3. The CDR3 loop is CASSLGTFGAEQYF. The complete variable domain, with remaining parts taken from reference TRBV28 and TRBJ2-7, reads DVKVTQSSRYLVKRTGEKVFLECVQDMDHENMFWYRQDPGLGLRLIYFSYDVKMKEKGDIPEGYSVSREKKERFSLILESASTNQTSMYLCASSLGTFGAEQYFGPGTRLTVT.

The chain uses TRBV15 and TRBJ2-6. The CDR3 is 17 residues long. Germline V gene sequence: CDR1 LNHNV, CDR2 YYDKDF (reference sequence). This CDR3 reads CATSRDIWGSGANVLTF.

V is TRBV21-1 and J is TRBJ2-5; TCRdb lists TRBD2, though no DNA is available to test this call. TRBV21-1 is flagged as a pseudogene. This CDR3 has 17 amino acids. CDR3 in amino acids: CASSKGVTSGAQETQYF.

The gene calls are TRBV12-3 or TRBV12-4 and TRBJ2-5; TCRdb indicates TRBD2, and absent DNA this call remains unverified. The CDR3 runs 14 residues. The CDR3: CASGNSGPVETQYF.

V usage is TRBV28 and J usage is TRBJ2-2; no DNA is available, so the TRBD1 call from TCRdb remains unchecked. Per the germline V gene, CDR1 is MDHEN and CDR2 is SYDVKM. The CDR3 totals 15 residues. This CDR3 is CASNERTTNTGELFF.

The chain employs TRBV29-1 and TRBJ2-2; no DNA is available, so the TRBD1 call from TCRdb remains unchecked. The CDR3 contains 12 residues. Germline CDR1 reads SQVTM; CDR2 reads ANQGSEA. The CDR3: CSVERGAGELFF.

CDR3 sequence: CASSLSRPEQFF. This chain links TRBV7-9 with TRBJ2-1. The CDR3 has 12 residues. In germline, CDR1 is SEHNR, CDR2 FQNEAQ (reference sequence).